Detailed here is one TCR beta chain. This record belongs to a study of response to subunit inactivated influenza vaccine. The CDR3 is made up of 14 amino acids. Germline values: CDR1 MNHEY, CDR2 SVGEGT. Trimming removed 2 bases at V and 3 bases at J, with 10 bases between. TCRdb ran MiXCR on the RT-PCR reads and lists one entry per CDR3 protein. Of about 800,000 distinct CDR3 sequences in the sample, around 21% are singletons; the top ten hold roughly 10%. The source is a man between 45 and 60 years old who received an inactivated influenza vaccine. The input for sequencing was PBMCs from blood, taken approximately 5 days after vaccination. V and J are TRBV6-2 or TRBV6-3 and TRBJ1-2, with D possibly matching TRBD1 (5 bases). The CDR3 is CASSYNRGDYGYTF. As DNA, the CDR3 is TGTGCCAGCAGTTACAATCGGGGGGACTATGGCTACACCTTC.